The 22 T cell receptor beta chains in this list originate from one sample, sequenced in a study of regulatory T cells in long-lasting Graves disease. Investigators prepared the TCR beta libraries by applying iRepertoire HTBI primers and Arm-PCR of CDR3 regions. MiXCR was run by TCRdb on the multiplex PCR reads, yielding one entry per CDR3 protein. The sample carries approximately 270,000 distinct CDR3 sequences, 18% recorded once. Time point: newly diagnosed GD, antithyroid drugs for less than 3 months. The authors made the TCR library using RNA they extracted from PBMCs. These data were likewise used in another study, on T cells in Graves' hyperthyroidism and ophthalmopathy.

This specimen was peripheral blood mononuclear cells (PBMCs), taken at new diagnosis, from a patient treated with antithyroid drugs. These receptors came from a woman aged 30 to 39 with Graves disease.

This clonotype has at least ten counts. The V gene is TRBV5-1, the J gene TRBJ2-7; unclear D gene. The CDR3 is 12 amino acids. The germline V gene encodes CDR1 SGHRS and CDR2 YFSETQ. V was pared by 0 bases and J by 4 bases, with 5 bases between. CDR3 loop: CASSLEGYEQYF. CDR3 sequence (DNA): TGCGCCAGCAGCTTGGAGGGTTACGAGCAGTACTTC. The entire variable domain, with the rest obtained from reference TRBV5-1 and TRBJ2-7, is as follows: KAGVTQTPRYLIKTRGQQVTLSCSPISGHRSVSWYQQTPGQGLQFLFEYFSETQRNKGNFPGRFSGRQFSNSRSEMNVSTLELGDSALYLCASSLEGYEQYFGPGTRLTVT.

Remarks on this clonotype: At one end the junction does not follow the germline gene, possibly because of a read error. The rearrangement links TRBV10-3 to TRBJ1-6, with D perhaps TRBD1 (5 bases). Germline loops: CDR1 ENHRY, CDR2 SYGVKD. The CDR3 has 14 residues. Here the CDR3 DNA reads TGTGCCATCAGTGATGGGGCAGGGAATTCACCCCTCCGCTTT. Amino acid sequence: CAISDGAGNSPLRF.

This clonotype was seen repeatedly, ten times or more. This chain links TRBV3-1 with TRBJ1-2, with D maybe TRBD1 (6 bases). V gave up 3 bases and J gave up 7 bases, with 21 bases separating them. This CDR3 contains 16 residues. CDR1 and CDR2 (germline): LGHDT, YNNKEL (reference sequence). CDR3 coding DNA: TGTGCCAGCAGCCATCTGGCGGGGGCGCGCAGGGGTGGCTACACCTTC. It yields the protein CASSHLAGARRGGYTF.

This clonotype was seen many times. The chain is built from TRBV10-3 and TRBJ2-1, with 10 positions matching TRBD1. CDR1 ENHRY and CDR2 SYGVKD come from the germline V gene. The CDR3 consists of 15 residues. V was pared by 4 bases and J by 4 bases, with 4 bases of the junction left unmatched. The CDR3 DNA sequence: TGTGCCATCAGTGCCGGGACAGGGGCATACAATGAGCAGTTCTTC. Translated: CAISAGTGAYNEQFF.

This clonotype was detected ten times or more. Written as DNA, the CDR3 is TGTGCCAGCAGCCAAGACCTACCGGACGGAGGAAAACCCTATGGCTACACCTTC. This codes for CASSQDLPDGGKPYGYTF. The chain recombines TRBV4-2 with TRBJ1-2, with unresolved D. The CDR3 sequence is 18 residues long. V lost 0 bases and J 4 bases, leaving 21 bases between the germline ends. Germline loops: CDR1 LGHNA, CDR2 YNFKEQ.

In its sample, this clonotype was seen a few times. V is TRBV10-3 and J is TRBJ2-7, with D possibly called TRBD1 or TRBD2 (5 bases each). The V end was cut by 2 bases, the J end by 6 bases, with 14 bases between. In germline, CDR1 is ENHRY, CDR2 SYGVKD. This CDR3 is 14 amino acids long. Here the CDR3 reads CAISEPRGRGEQYF. For the CDR3, the DNA is TGTGCCATCAGTGAGCCCCGGGGCCGGGGCGAGCAGTACTTC.

The chain is built from TRBV9 and TRBJ1-3; D ambiguous. The length of the CDR3 is 16 residues. V shed 4 bases and J shed 2 bases, with 16 bases lying between them. Germline V CDR1 and CDR2: SGDLS, YYNGEE. The CDR3 sequence is CASSPPDPATGNTIYF. The CDR3 DNA follows: TGTGCCAGCAGCCCCCCGGACCCCGCAACTGGAAACACCATATATTTT.

This clonotype was found many times. The chain recombines TRBV6-2 or TRBV6-3 with TRBJ1-2; D might be TRBD1 (6 bases). Germline V gene lookup returns CDR1 MNHEY and CDR2 SVGEGT. There are 17 residues in the CDR3. The V gene lost 2 bases and the J gene lost 4 bases, with 20 bases spanning the gap. CDR3 in amino acids: CASSYIPGGGVGYGYTF. The CDR3, as DNA: TGTGCCAGCAGTTACATCCCCGGCGGGGGCGTGGGCTATGGCTACACCTTC.

This clonotype was recorded at least ten times. This chain links TRBV10-3 with TRBJ1-2; D call uncertain. Germline assignment: CDR1 ENHRY and CDR2 SYGVKD. The CDR3 extends over 14 amino acids. V was pared by 3 bases and J by 0 bases, with 8 bases between. The CDR3 DNA sequence: TGTGCCATCAGTGAAGGGCGGACTAACTATGGCTACACCTTC. It yields the protein CAISEGRTNYGYTF.

This clonotype occurred many times. This sequence joins TRBV7-9 and TRBJ1-5; the match to TRBD1 covers 7 bases. CDR1 SEHNR and CDR2 FQNEAQ come from the germline V gene (reference sequence). The CDR3 length is 14 residues. V trimming: 5 bases; J trimming: 9 bases; junction bases outside the gene matches: 10. The CDR3 DNA reads as TGTGCCAGCAGCCGGGACAGCCTACTTGGGCCCCAGCATTTT. It is translated as CASSRDSLLGPQHF.

The chain has TRBV6-2 or TRBV6-3 and TRBJ2-3; D not resolved. Germline V gene data show CDR1 as MNHEY and CDR2 as SVGEGT. The CDR3 extends over 17 amino acids. V was trimmed by 0 bases and J by 1 base, leaving 14 bases between them. CDR3 sequence reads: CASSYSIWQSRTDTQYF. The CDR3 DNA is TGTGCCAGCAGTTACTCGATCTGGCAATCACGCACAGATACGCAGTATTTT.

This clonotype has at least ten counts. The V gene is TRBV11-2, the J gene TRBJ2-2, with TRBD1 matching over 7 bases. Germline V lookup: CDR1 SGHAT, CDR2 FQNNGV. The trim removed 7 bases at V and 6 bases at J, leaving 14 bases unmatched. CDR3 size: 16 residues. DNA of the CDR3: TGTGCCAGCACCCAGGCCCCGGAGGACAGGCCCGGGGAGCTGTTTTTT. As protein: CASTQAPEDRPGELFF.

This clonotype was recorded at least ten times. This chain connects TRBV20-1 to TRBJ1-3; 7 nucleotides match TRBD1. The J segment lost 4 bases and the V segment lost 1 base, leaving 7 bases of the junction unmatched. Germline V CDR1 and CDR2: DFQATT, SNEGSKA (reference sequence). The CDR3 totals 15 residues. CDR3: CSARATGRKGNTIYF. The CDR3 DNA is TGCAGTGCTAGAGCGACAGGGAGGAAAGGAAACACCATATATTTT.

About this clonotype itself: A read error may produce the germline difference seen at one junction end. V and J are TRBV6-5 and TRBJ2-3; 10 nucleotides agree with TRBD1. The CDR3 loop spans 15 amino acids. CDR1 and CDR2 (germline): MNHEY, SVGAGI. The CDR3, as DNA: TGTGCCGGCAGTTACTCGGGACAGGGGACCAATACGCAGTATTTT. Residues: CAGSYSGQGTNTQYF.

This clonotype came up many times. This chain joins TRBV10-1 and TRBJ2-3; 8 positions agree with TRBD2. Per germline, CDR1 WNHNN and CDR2 SYGVQD (reference sequence). After removal of 4 bases from V and 3 bases from J, the junction contained 6 bases not matched to a gene. The CDR3 loop spans 15 amino acids. The CDR3 DNA is TGCGCCAGCAGTGTATTAGCGGGGAAGACAGATACGCAGTATTTT. Protein: CASSVLAGKTDTQYF.

This clonotype has ten or more counts. The CDR3 DNA is TGTGCCATCAGTGCGGACCAACAAGAGACCCAGTACTTC. This gives the protein CAISADQQETQYF. The chain joins TRBV10-3 to TRBJ2-5, with D unresolved. V was clipped by 4 bases and J by 2 bases, with 8 bases between them. This CDR3 comprises 13 residues. Looked up from germline, CDR1 is ENHRY and CDR2 is SYGVKD.

This clonotype was counted between two and nine times. J is TRBJ2-6 and V is TRBV2; D is perhaps TRBD1 (5 bases). CDR3 length equals 16 residues. Trimming left V 6 bases short and J 2 bases short, with 14 bases between. Germline V lookup: CDR1 SNHLY, CDR2 FYNNEI. Here the CDR3 DNA reads TGTGCCAGCAGATCGGTGGGCAGGGCTGGGGCCAACGTCCTGACTTTC. As protein: CASRSVGRAGANVLTF.

This clonotype was detected ten times or more. Mismatch with germline at one junction end may stem from a read error. The rearrangement uses TRBV7-7 and TRBJ2-2; D remains ambiguous. This CDR3 comprises 13 residues. From germline, CDR1 is SSHAT and CDR2 FNYEAQ (reference sequence). This CDR3 is CASSLSRPGELFF. The CDR3 bases are TGTGCTAGCAGCCTGTCCCGCCCCGGGGAGCTGTTTTTT.

A note on this clonotype: An end of the junction differs from the germline gene, which may be a read error. The chain carries TRBV7-7 and TRBJ2-5, with D perhaps matching TRBD1 or TRBD2 (5 bases each). The length of the CDR3 is 15 residues. The germline gives CDR1 SSHAT, CDR2 FNYEAQ (reference sequence). CDR3: CASSLGIGEQETQYF. For the CDR3, the DNA is TGTGCTAGCAGCTTGGGGATAGGGGAGCAGGAGACCCAGTACTTC.

The V gene is TRBV10-2, the J gene TRBJ2-3, with D unresolved. Germline CDR1 WSHSY, CDR2 SAAADI. Trimming pared 10 bases from V and 4 bases from J, leaving 9 bases between. The CDR3 has 11 amino acids. The CDR3 coding sequence is TGCGCCACACCTAGGGCAGATACGCAGTATTTT. Translation gives CATPRADTQYF.

Comments on this clonotype: A much larger clone lies one base from this, so it may be a read error. The V and J genes are TRBV6-2 or TRBV6-3 and TRBJ2-3, with 11 bases aligning to TRBD2. V dropped 6 bases and J dropped 4; count of bases not matched to a gene: 9. This CDR3 region has 16 residues. Germline CDR1 MNHEY, CDR2 SVGEGT. This CDR3 is CASRDSGGAGPDTQYF. CDR3 bases: TGTGCCAGCAGGGATAGCGGGGGGGCCGGTCCAGATACGCAGTATTTT.

This clonotype was seen many times. The chain couples TRBV7-9 to TRBJ1-1; possible D gene TRBD1, 6 bases. The germline CDR1 and CDR2 sequences are SEHNR and FQNEAQ (reference sequence). Trimming cost V 0 bases and J 5 bases, with 16 bases left between them. The CDR3 is 16 residues long. For the CDR3, the DNA is TGTGCCAGCAGCTTAGCCCCACAGGGTTTTTTTACTGAAGCTTTCTTT. Translating it yields CASSLAPQGFFTEAFF.